This T cell receptor (beta chain) is drawn from a study of blood T cell repertoires in COVID-19. Study-wide context: Samples of COVID-19 (acute and convalescent) were obtained from the United States, Italy and Spain. From T cells, B-cell-depleted T cells, or PBMCs came the material, which was cDNA or gDNA.

Recruited during active infection, patients (from Seattle) were subsequently followed longitudinally. Clones were read by immunoSEQ multiplex PCR, and TCRdb kept only the in-frame ones, dropping some. The sample lists roughly 250,000 clones, approximately 85% occurring once. CDR1 and CDR2 from the germline V gene are MNHEY and SVGAGI. The CDR3 has 12 residues. V was trimmed by 4 bases and J by 11 bases, leaving 13 bases between them. The receptor was isolated from a human donor with COVID-19, enrolled during active disease. The donor label of this sample is uncertain. The specimen sequenced was peripheral blood. The rearrangement links TRBV6-5 to TRBJ2-3, with D possibly TRBD2 on 5 matching bases. CDR3 sequence reads: CASSLGGRGQYF. For the CDR3, the DNA is TGTGCCAGCAGTTTGGGTGGTCGGGGGCAGTATTTT.